Following are 26 T cell receptor beta chains from one sample sequenced in a study of T-cell memory formation after mild COVID-19. In TCRdb, the 5' RACE reads were re-called with MiXCR into one record per CDR3 protein. The table lists approximately 300,000 distinct CDR3 sequences, about a sixth of them singletons, with around a fifth in the top ten. Material for sequencing was PBMCs or a T cell subset sorted from them (not recorded which). The receptors here all came from a man between 18 and 29 years old who had mild COVID-19 (a few samples of this study predate the infection). Cell type and time point are not known.

This clonotype has just a few counts. J is TRBJ1-1 and V is TRBV20-1; D perhaps matches TRBD1 (5 bases). With 8 bases removed from V and 5 bases from J, the gap between germline ends came to 18 bases. This CDR3 comprises 13 residues. Looked up from germline, CDR1 is DFQATT and CDR2 is SNEGSKA (reference sequence). In DNA, the CDR3 is TGCAGTTCTCACAGGCCGGTCGGGACTGAAGCTTTCTTT. Residues: CSSHRPVGTEAFF.

The chain recombines TRBV7-9 with TRBJ2-7; no firm D call. Germline V gene lookup returns CDR1 SEHNR and CDR2 FQNEAQ (reference sequence). V was clipped by 3 bases and J by 4 bases, with 13 bases between them. This CDR3 comprises 14 residues. The CDR3 region is CASSFDSRSYEQYF. The DNA of the CDR3 is TGTGCCAGCAGCTTTGACTCGCGGAGTTACGAGCAGTACTTC.

The J gene is TRBJ1-1, the V gene TRBV7-8, with TRBD1 matching 8 bases. This CDR3 has 16 residues. With 5 bases clipped from V and 5 bases from J, the junction kept 13 bases outside the gene matches. The germline V gene has CDR1 SGHVS and CDR2 FQNEAQ. The CDR3 DNA sequence: TGTGCCAGCAGCCCTTTGGCCCAGGGGGCTAGGACTGAAGCTTTCTTT. Translation: CASSPLAQGARTEAFF. Using reference TRBV7-8 and TRBJ1-1 for the parts outside the CDR3, the full variable domain is GAGVSQSPRYKVAKRGQDVALRCDPISGHVSLFWYQQALGQGPEFLTYFQNEAQLDKSGLPSDRFFAERPEGSVSTLKIQRTQQEDSAVYLCASSPLAQGARTEAFFGQGTRLTVV.

The J gene is TRBJ1-1, the V gene TRBV5-1; no clear D gene. The CDR3 extends over 18 amino acids. Germline V gene sequence: CDR1 SGHRS, CDR2 YFSETQ. Between the trimmed V and J ends, which lost 0 bases and 6 bases, there was a span of 24 bases. CDR3 region: CASSLGFPDGKYEPEAFF. The DNA for the CDR3 is TGCGCCAGCAGCTTGGGCTTCCCGGACGGAAAATACGAGCCTGAAGCTTTCTTT.

This clonotype was detected a few times. This CDR3 is CASSLDNSIQYF. The CDR3, as DNA: TGCGCCAGCAGCTTGGACAATTCCATTCAGTACTTC. This chain joins TRBV5-1 and TRBJ2-4, with unresolved D. From germline, CDR1 is SGHRS and CDR2 YFSETQ. The germline V and J ends were trimmed by 0 bases and 9 bases, with 7 bases remaining between them. This CDR3 is built from 12 residues.

This clonotype came up a few times. This chain connects TRBV5-1 to TRBJ1-5; 8 bases agree with TRBD1. Per germline, CDR1 SGHRS and CDR2 YFSETQ. With 4 bases clipped from V and 3 bases from J, the junction kept 3 bases outside the gene matches. The CDR3 has 14 amino acids. CDR3 sequence (DNA): TGCGCCAGCAGCGAGACAGGGGACAATCAGCCCCAGCATTTT. Its protein is CASSETGDNQPQHF.

The chain joins TRBV12-3 or TRBV12-4 to TRBJ2-1; D remains ambiguous. The ends were cut back, 6 bases at V and 7 bases at J, with 16 bases in the middle. The CDR3 loop spans 14 amino acids. CDR3 sequence reads: CASRPYRLANEQFF. DNA of the CDR3: TGTGCCAGCAGGCCCTACCGACTGGCTAATGAGCAGTTCTTC.

This clonotype showed up just a few times. CDR3 residues: CAWSVFPGYNEQFF. The CDR3 coding sequence is TGTGCCTGGAGTGTATTTCCTGGGTACAATGAGCAGTTCTTC. The rearrangement joins TRBV30 to TRBJ2-1; D gene unclear. Germline values: CDR1 GTSNPN, CDR2 SVGIG (reference sequence). The CDR3 spans 14 residues. Trimming removed 0 bases from V and 4 bases from J, with 10 bases in between.

This clonotype turned up a few times. V and J are TRBV5-1 and TRBJ1-2; 7 bases agree with TRBD1. Germline CDR1 is SGHRS and CDR2 is YFSETQ. With 4 bases clipped from V and 4 bases from J, the junction kept 7 bases outside the gene matches. This CDR3 comprises 14 residues. CDR3 sequence (DNA): TGCGCCAGCAGCCCGCAGGGGGGTAGCTATGGCTACACCTTC. It encodes CASSPQGGSYGYTF.

The rearrangement joins TRBV20-1 to TRBJ1-1; D gene ambiguous. This CDR3 is 13 amino acids long. Between the trimmed V and J ends, which lost 2 bases and 0 bases, there was a span of 7 bases. The germline V gene encodes CDR1 DFQATT and CDR2 SNEGSKA (reference sequence). CDR3 in amino acids: CSARTRMNTEAFF. The DNA of the CDR3 is TGCAGTGCTAGAACCAGGATGAACACTGAAGCTTTCTTT.

The chain uses TRBV20-1 and TRBJ2-6; 11 bases match TRBD2. From germline, CDR1 is DFQATT and CDR2 SNEGSKA (reference sequence). The CDR3 has 17 residues. The V and J ends lost 5 bases and 4 bases, in that order; junction bases with no gene match: 10. CDR3 sequence (DNA): TGCAGTGCTGTACTAGCGGGGGTTACCTTAGGGGCCAACGTCCTGACTTTC. It translates to CSAVLAGVTLGANVLTF.

The CDR3 nucleotides are TGTGCCAGCAGCCACCCCCCGGGCCTACCCTACGAGCAGTACTTC. Protein: CASSHPPGLPYEQYF. The chain links TRBV7-9 to TRBJ2-7, with unresolved D. The CDR3 is 15 amino acids. Per the germline V gene, CDR1 is SEHNR and CDR2 is FQNEAQ (reference sequence). The V and J ends lost 5 bases and 2 bases respectively, with 16 bases between them.

V and J are TRBV19 and TRBJ1-6; D gene uncertain. This CDR3 has 13 amino acids. The germline gives CDR1 LNHDA, CDR2 SQIVND (reference sequence). V was pared by 8 bases and J by 7 bases, with 12 bases between. DNA for the CDR3: TGTGCCAGTGCAACCGAGCTAAATTCACCCCTCCACTTT. Its protein product is CASATELNSPLHF.

This clonotype was seen repeatedly, ten times or more. The J gene is TRBJ1-1, the V gene TRBV5-1; perhaps TRBD1 as D (6 bases). Germline assignment: CDR1 SGHRS and CDR2 YFSETQ. V was cut by 4 bases and J by 2 bases, with 21 bases left in between. The CDR3 consists of 17 residues. The CDR3, as DNA: TGCGCCAGCAGCGACAGGTTCAACGACAGACTTAACACTGAAGCTTTCTTT. Amino acids: CASSDRFNDRLNTEAFF. The full variable domain, with the rest looked up from reference TRBV5-1 and TRBJ1-1, is KAGVTQTPRYLIKTRGQQVTLSCSPISGHRSVSWYQQTPGQGLQFLFEYFSETQRNKGNFPGRFSGRQFSNSRSEMNVSTLELGDSALYLCASSDRFNDRLNTEAFFGQGTRLTVV.

V and J are TRBV9 and TRBJ2-1; maybe TRBD2 (6 bases). Trimming took off 4 bases at V and 5 bases at J, with 16 bases between the two ends. Germline values: CDR1 SGDLS, CDR2 YYNGEE. This CDR3 contains 15 residues. As DNA, the CDR3 is TGTGCCAGCAGCCCCCCGGGACTGGAGAACAATGAGCAGTTCTTC. This codes for CASSPPGLENNEQFF. The full variable domain, rest sourced from reference TRBV9 and TRBJ2-1, is DSGVTQTPKHLITATGQRVTLRCSPRSGDLSVYWYQQSLDQGLQFLIQYYNGEERAKGNILERFSAQQFPDLHSELNLSSLELGDSALYFCASSPPGLENNEQFFGPGTRLTVL.

The sample holds a few counts of this clonotype. The V gene is TRBV7-2, the J gene TRBJ1-4; the match to TRBD1 covers 9 bases. This CDR3 has 15 residues. Germline loops: CDR1 SGHTA, CDR2 FQGNSA. V lost 5 bases to trimming and J lost 6 bases; unmatched junction nucleotides: 7. CDR3 bases: TGTGCCAGCAGCATCTCCGGGACAGGGCATGAAAAACTGTTTTTT. It yields the protein CASSISGTGHEKLFF.

There are a few counts of this clonotype. V and J are TRBV9 and TRBJ2-7, with TRBD1 as a possible D gene (6 bases). V gave up 4 bases and J gave up 1 base, with 12 bases separating them. The CDR3 loop spans 14 amino acids. Per the germline V gene, CDR1 is SGDLS and CDR2 is YYNGEE. CDR3 in amino acids: CASSSRDKSYEQYF. CDR3 nucleotides: TGTGCCAGCAGCTCTCGGGACAAGTCCTACGAGCAGTACTTC.

The chain employs TRBV25-1 and TRBJ2-4; 7 bases are shared with TRBD2. The CDR3 loop spans 14 amino acids. Germline V gene sequence: CDR1 MGHDK, CDR2 SYGVNS. V dropped 0 bases and J dropped 6; count of bases not matched to a gene: 2. The CDR3 loop reads CASSEYSSGNIQYF. CDR3 coding DNA: TGTGCCAGCAGTGAATATTCTAGCGGAAACATTCAGTACTTC.

J is TRBJ1-4 and V is TRBV5-1; D uncertain. This CDR3 spans 15 amino acids. Germline values: CDR1 SGHRS, CDR2 YFSETQ. V was cut by 0 bases and J by 8 bases, with 14 bases left in between. In nucleotides, the CDR3 is TGCGCCAGCAGCTTGGCCCTCGTTTCAGGAGAAAAACTGTTTTTT. Translated: CASSLALVSGEKLFF. The whole variable domain, filled in from reference TRBV5-1 and TRBJ1-4, reads KAGVTQTPRYLIKTRGQQVTLSCSPISGHRSVSWYQQTPGQGLQFLFEYFSETQRNKGNFPGRFSGRQFSNSRSEMNVSTLELGDSALYLCASSLALVSGEKLFFGSGTQLSVL.

J is TRBJ2-1 and V is TRBV12-3 or TRBV12-4; no reliable D call. The CDR3 runs to 14 residues. Trimming removed 6 bases from V and 4 bases from J, with 13 bases in between. This CDR3 is CASRRTEPYNEQFF. In nucleotides, the CDR3 is TGTGCCAGCAGAAGGACGGAACCATACAATGAGCAGTTCTTC.

The chain couples TRBV18 to TRBJ1-1; D unclear. Deletions cut 0 bases from V and 7 bases from J, with 15 bases between. Germline V gene lookup returns CDR1 KGHSH and CDR2 LQKENI. CDR3 size: 15 residues. DNA of the CDR3: TGTGCCAGCTCACCACCCAGCTCGGAGAGGAGTGAAGCTTTCTTT. It translates to CASSPPSSERSEAFF.

The chain employs TRBV28 and TRBJ2-1; D is unclear. The CDR3 sequence is 13 residues long. The V gene's germline CDR1 is MDHEN and CDR2 SYDVKM. V gave up 7 bases and J gave up 5 bases, with 12 bases separating them. The CDR3 coding sequence is TGTGCCAGCACCTCGTGGTCGCACAATGAGCAGTTCTTC. Translated, it gives CASTSWSHNEQFF. Full variable domain (missing parts from reference TRBV28 and TRBJ2-1): DVKVTQSSRYLVKRTGEKVFLECVQDMDHENMFWYRQDPGLGLRLIYFSYDVKMKEKGDIPEGYSVSREKKERFSLILESASTNQTSMYLCASTSWSHNEQFFGPGTRLTVL.

Only a few counts were recorded for this clonotype. The chain links TRBV6-2 or TRBV6-3 to TRBJ2-3; 8 bases match TRBD2. From germline, CDR1 is MNHEY and CDR2 SVGEGT. V lost 4 bases to trimming and J lost 4 bases; unmatched junction nucleotides: 4. This CDR3 comprises 14 residues. This CDR3 reads CASSWSGGADTQYF. The CDR3 nucleotides read TGTGCCAGCAGTTGGTCGGGGGGGGCAGATACGCAGTATTTT.

This clonotype was picked up a small number of times. The DNA for the CDR3 is TGTGCCAGCAGCCGGACAGAGAGCTCCTACGAGCAGTACTTC. This translates into CASSRTESSYEQYF. The chain carries TRBV5-5 and TRBJ2-7, with D perhaps matching TRBD1 (6 bases). The CDR3 runs to 14 residues. Trimming stripped 4 bases from V and 0 bases from J, with 11 bases between. Germline CDR1 is SGHKS and CDR2 is YYEKEE (reference sequence). Drawing the rest from reference TRBV5-5 and TRBJ2-7, the complete variable domain is DAGVTQSPTHLIKTRGQQVTLRCSPISGHKSVSWYQQVLGQGPQFIFQYYEKEERGRGNFPDRFSARQFPNYSSELNVNALLLGDSALYLCASSRTESSYEQYFGPGTRLTVT.

In this sample, this clonotype turned up a few times. The rearrangement links TRBV5-1 to TRBJ2-7, with D possibly matching TRBD1 (6 bases). This CDR3 comprises 16 residues. The V end lost 4 bases, the J end lost 0 bases, and 17 bases lay between the germline ends. Germline lookup yields CDR1 SGHRS and CDR2 YFSETQ. As DNA, the CDR3 is TGCGCCAGCAGCGTCGGCTTAGGGACAAACTCCTACGAGCAGTACTTC. Protein sequence: CASSVGLGTNSYEQYF.

This clonotype was seen many times. This chain connects TRBV12-3 or TRBV12-4 to TRBJ2-7; TRBD2 aligns across 9 bases. With 5 bases clipped from V and 2 bases from J, the junction kept 7 bases outside the gene matches. The CDR3 covers 15 residues. The CDR3 reads CASSQLTSGPYEQYF. The CDR3 nucleotides are TGTGCCAGCAGTCAATTGACTAGCGGCCCCTACGAGCAGTACTTC.